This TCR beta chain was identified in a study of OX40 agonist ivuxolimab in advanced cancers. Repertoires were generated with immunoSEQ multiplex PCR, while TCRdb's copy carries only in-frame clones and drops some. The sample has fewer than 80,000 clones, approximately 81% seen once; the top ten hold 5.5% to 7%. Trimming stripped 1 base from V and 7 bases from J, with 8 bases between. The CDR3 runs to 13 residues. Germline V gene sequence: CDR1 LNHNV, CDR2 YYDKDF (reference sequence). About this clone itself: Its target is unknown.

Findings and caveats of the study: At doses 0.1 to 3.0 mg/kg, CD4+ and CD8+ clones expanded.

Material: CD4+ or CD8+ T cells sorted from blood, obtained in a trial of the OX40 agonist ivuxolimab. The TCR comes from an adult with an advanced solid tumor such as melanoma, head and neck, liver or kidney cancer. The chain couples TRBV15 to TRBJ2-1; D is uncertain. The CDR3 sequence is CATSRATWNEQFF. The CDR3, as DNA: TGTGCCACCAGCAGAGCCACTTGGAATGAGCAGTTCTTC. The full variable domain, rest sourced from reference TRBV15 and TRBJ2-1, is DAMVIQNPRYQVTQFGKPVTLSCSQTLNHNVMYWYQQKSSQAPKLLFHYYDKDFNNEADTPDNFQSRRPNTSFCFLDIRSPGLGDTAMYLCATSRATWNEQFFGPGTRLTVL.